These 10 T cell receptor beta chains came from one sample sequenced in a study of beta chain features in type 1 diabetes. Findings and limits, study-wide: Across all four CD4+ subsets, people with type 1 diabetes showed modestly shorter TCRB CDR3s.

Expressed TCRB transcripts were sequenced because the isolated RNA had all been reverse transcribed beforehand. The method was immunoSEQ multiplex PCR; TCRdb's version includes in-frame clones alone and lacks a portion of them. In the table there are hundreds of thousands of clones, 15% of which are singletons. Their antigens remain unidentified. The sample taken for sequencing was naive CD4+ T cells from blood. The receptors were sampled from a man between 18 and 35 years old with type 1 diabetes.

This clone was counted between two and nine times. The junction differs from germline at one of its ends, possibly a read error. The V and J genes are TRBV13 and TRBJ2-4; D is undetermined. Per germline, CDR1 PRHDT and CDR2 FYEKMQ (reference sequence). The CDR3 loop spans 13 amino acids. The CDR3 protein is CASSPSFGRRTDF. The CDR3 DNA sequence: TGTGCCAGCAGCCCAAGTTTTGGGCGACGCACGGACTTC. Filled out from reference TRBV13 and TRBJ2-4, the complete variable domain reads AAGVIQSPRHLIKEKRETATLKCYPIPRHDTVYWYQQGPGQDPQFLISFYEKMQSDKGSIPDRFSAQQFSDYHSELNMSSLELGDSALYFCASSPSFGRRTDFGAGTRLSVL.

This clone was detected only a few times. The gene calls are TRBV5-6 and TRBJ1-2; a weak D match, TRBD1 (6 bases). This CDR3 region has 14 residues. Trimming shortened V by 4 bases and J by 4 bases, and 14 bases separated the two germline ends. Germline V CDR1 and CDR2: SGHDT, YYEEEE. The CDR3 sequence: CASSPGTGPYGYTF. The CDR3 DNA reads as TGTGCCAGCAGCCCGGGAACAGGGCCCTATGGCTACACCTTC.

This clone showed up just a few times. The chain employs TRBV28 and TRBJ1-5; D remains unclear. The germline V gene encodes CDR1 MDHEN and CDR2 SYDVKM. Trimming took off 3 bases at V and 4 bases at J, with 13 bases between the two ends. The CDR3 is made up of 15 amino acids. CDR3 DNA sequence: TGTGCCAGCAGTTTCTTGGGCGGAGGGAATCAGCCCCAGCATTTT. Its translation is CASSFLGGGNQPQHF.

This clone turned up a few times. V gene TRBV5-4 combines with J gene TRBJ1-6; 9 bases are a match to TRBD1. V dropped 4 bases and J dropped 7; count of bases not matched to a gene: 9. Looked up from germline, CDR1 is SGHNT and CDR2 is YYREEE (reference sequence). The CDR3 is 16 residues long. CDR3 nucleotide sequence: TGTGCCAGCAGCGGAGGACAGGGGCCGTTAAATTCACCCCTCCACTTT. Its protein is CASSGGQGPLNSPLHF.

This clone turned up a few times. This chain connects TRBV4-2 to TRBJ2-7; 8 bases align to TRBD1. Trimming cost V 2 bases and J 2 bases; bases outside gene matches: 11. Germline CDR1 reads LGHNA; CDR2 reads YNFKEQ. CDR3 size: 17 residues. The CDR3 here is CASSQTTGTGKPYEQYF. The CDR3 nucleotides read TGTGCCAGCAGCCAAACCACCGGGACAGGAAAACCCTACGAGCAGTACTTC.

The chain uses TRBV10-3 and TRBJ2-7; 8 nucleotides match TRBD1. There are 13 residues in the CDR3. Losses at the gene ends were 8 bases for V and 3 bases for J; bases not matched to a gene: 6. Germline V gene data show CDR1 as ENHRY and CDR2 as SYGVKD. CDR3 sequence reads: CAIGQGWGYEQYF. The CDR3 bases are TGTGCCATCGGACAGGGATGGGGCTACGAGCAGTACTTC.

This chain connects TRBV19 to TRBJ2-4; a possible D gene is TRBD1 (6 bases). This CDR3 is built from 14 residues. V lost 6 bases and J 5 bases, leaving 14 bases between the germline ends. CDR1 is LNHDA, CDR2 SQIVND, per germline (reference sequence). The CDR3 DNA follows: TGTGCCAGTAGCCTTTTCAGGGGAGAAAACATTCAGTACTTC. This codes for CASSLFRGENIQYF. Filled out from reference TRBV19 and TRBJ2-4, the complete variable domain reads DGGITQSPKYLFRKEGQNVTLSCEQNLNHDAMYWYRQDPGQGLRLIYYSQIVNDFQKGDIAEGYSVSREKKESFPLTVTSAQKNPTAFYLCASSLFRGENIQYFGAGTRLSVL.

The chain has TRBV7-2 and TRBJ2-5; D uncertain. Germline CDR1 is SGHTA and CDR2 is FQGNSA. The CDR3 sequence is 13 residues long. V lost 1 base and J lost 4, with 7 bases in between. In DNA, the CDR3 is TGTGCCAGCAGCTTAGTCTCGTCAGAGACCCAGTACTTC. Translated, it gives CASSLVSSETQYF.

This clone appeared a few times. The genes are TRBV5-1 and TRBJ2-1; TRBD1 aligns across 10 bases. This CDR3 has 14 amino acids. Unmatched junction bases numbered 5, after V lost 0 bases and J lost 11 bases. From germline, CDR1 is SGHRS and CDR2 YFSETQ. The chain's CDR3 is CASSLGTGGRQQFF. The CDR3 DNA is TGCGCCAGCAGCTTGGGGACAGGGGGAAGGCAGCAGTTCTTC.

Regarding this clone: The sample holds other DNA sequences that translate to the same CDR3. The genes are TRBV2 and TRBJ2-5; D unclear. The CDR3 loop spans 11 amino acids. The germline V gene has CDR1 SNHLY and CDR2 FYNNEI. With 6 bases removed from V and 5 bases from J, the gap between germline ends came to 7 bases. CDR3 nucleotide sequence: TGTGCCAGCAGCCCTAGGGAGACCCAGTACTTC. This gives the protein CASSPRETQYF.